One sample yielded the 32 T cell receptor beta chains listed below, sequenced in a study of blood T cell repertoires in COVID-19. The repertoire was sequenced with immunoSEQ multiplex PCR; TCRdb's copy has only in-frame clones and lacks some. The data contain 150,000 to 200,000 clones, almost 85% of them singletons. The sample taken for sequencing was peripheral blood. The receptors here all came from a woman aged 80 or older with acute or convalescent COVID-19.

This chain joins TRBV15 and TRBJ2-7; 7 nucleotides line up with TRBD1. The CDR3 is made up of 15 amino acids. Germline loops: CDR1 LNHNV, CDR2 YYDKDF (reference sequence). J was trimmed by 3 bases and V by 0 bases; bases with no gene match: 5. The CDR3 is CATSRDPGQLYEQYF. Here the CDR3 DNA reads TGTGCCACCAGCAGAGACCCGGGACAGCTCTACGAGCAGTACTTC.

The chain employs TRBV18 and TRBJ1-1; the D is unclear. Germline lookup yields CDR1 KGHSH and CDR2 LQKENI. The CDR3 is 13 amino acids. Trimming cost V 0 bases and J 2 bases, with 4 bases left between them. The CDR3 nucleotides read TGTGCCAGCTCACCACCCTTCAACACTGAAGCTTTCTTT. Its protein product is CASSPPFNTEAFF.

The V gene is TRBV5-4, the J gene TRBJ2-7, with 7 bases fitting TRBD1. Germline V gives CDR1 SGHNT, CDR2 YYREEE (reference sequence). After removal of 4 bases from V and 5 bases from J, the junction contained 6 bases not matched to a gene. This CDR3 spans 13 amino acids. The DNA for the CDR3 is TGTGCCAGCAGCGACAGGGTTGTCCACGAGCAGTACTTC. This gives the protein CASSDRVVHEQYF.

The V gene is TRBV5-4, the J gene TRBJ2-1; 7 nucleotides align to TRBD2. In germline, CDR1 is SGHNT, CDR2 YYREEE (reference sequence). This CDR3 comprises 12 residues. V was pared by 3 bases and J by 8 bases, with 2 bases of the junction left unmatched. CDR3 protein: CASSSLADEQFF. CDR3 in DNA: TGTGCCAGCAGCTCTCTAGCGGATGAGCAGTTCTTC.

V gene TRBV21-1 combines with J gene TRBJ1-3. TRBV21-1 is assigned pseudogene status. The CDR3 is 16 residues long. CDR3 bases: TGTGCCAGCAGCAAAGGGGGGGGGCGCCCCGGAAACACCATATATTTT. Its protein is CASSKGGGRPGNTIYF.

The chain is built from TRBV5-4 and TRBJ2-1, with 10 bases lining up with TRBD2. In germline, CDR1 is SGHNT, CDR2 YYREEE (reference sequence). This CDR3 is built from 15 residues. V was clipped by 2 bases and J by 7 bases; unmatched bases: 6. The CDR3 is CASSLGGSGRNEQFF. The CDR3 region has the DNA TGTGCCAGCAGCTTAGGGGGTAGCGGGAGGAATGAGCAGTTCTTC.

The count of this clone is one. The chain combines TRBV7-9 with TRBJ1-2; D is unclear. The V gene lost 2 bases and the J gene lost 9 bases, with 13 bases spanning the gap. The CDR3 length is 13 residues. In germline, CDR1 is SEHNR, CDR2 FQNEAQ (reference sequence). CDR3 coding DNA: TGTGCCAGCAGCTTAAGCCCAGGATCGAGCTACACCTTC. It translates to CASSLSPGSSYTF.

The chain combines TRBV7-9 with TRBJ2-3; 13 bases fit TRBD2. The germline gives CDR1 SEHNR, CDR2 FQNEAQ (reference sequence). V gave up 5 bases and J gave up 3 bases; unmatched junction bases: 5. The CDR3 covers 16 residues. Here the CDR3 DNA reads TGTGCCAGCAGCCGACGGACTAGCGGGAGTACAGATACGCAGTATTTT. Its protein is CASSRRTSGSTDTQYF.

This chain joins TRBV30 and TRBJ1-3; D is ambiguous. The CDR3 totals 13 residues. Germline assignment: CDR1 GTSNPN and CDR2 SVGIG (reference sequence). The ends were cut back, 2 bases at V and 3 bases at J, with 8 bases in the middle. This CDR3 reads CAWSNQVGNTIYF. The CDR3, as DNA: TGTGCCTGGAGTAATCAGGTTGGAAACACCATATATTTT.

V gene TRBV7-7 combines with J gene TRBJ1-3; D call uncertain. In germline, CDR1 is SSHAT, CDR2 FNYEAQ (reference sequence). V lost 0 bases and J 6 bases, leaving 12 bases between the germline ends. CDR3 size: 15 residues. The DNA of the CDR3 is TGTGCCAGCAGCTTAGCAGTGGGAGCTGAAAACACCATATATTTT. Its protein is CASSLAVGAENTIYF. The full variable domain, completed using reference TRBV7-7 and TRBJ1-3, is GAGVSQSPRYKVTKRGQDVTLRCDPISSHATLYWYQQALGQGPEFLTYFNYEAQPDKSGLPSDRFSAERPEGSISTLTIQRTEQRDSAMYRCASSLAVGAENTIYFGEGSWLTVV.

The chain has TRBV15 and TRBJ2-7; 10 bases agree with TRBD2. The CDR3 loop spans 17 amino acids. The V gene's germline CDR1 is LNHNV and CDR2 YYDKDF (reference sequence). V lost 5 bases to trimming and J lost 4 bases; unmatched junction nucleotides: 14. CDR3 bases: TGTGCCACCAGCGGGGACAGGCGAGCGGGAGGGATGTACGAGCAGTACTTC. It codes for CATSGDRRAGGMYEQYF.

This chain links TRBV12-5 with TRBJ2-1; D is perhaps TRBD2 (7 bases). V was pared by 1 base and J by 5 bases, with 9 bases between. This CDR3 spans 14 amino acids. CDR1 and CDR2 from the germline V gene are LGHNT and FRNRAP. This CDR3 reads CASGLGGGHNEQFF. The CDR3 DNA follows: TGTGCTAGTGGTTTGGGCGGGGGCCACAATGAGCAGTTCTTC.

The V gene is TRBV6-1, the J gene TRBJ1-2; D gene ambiguous. Trimming cost V 1 base and J 8 bases, with 17 bases left between them. The CDR3 spans 15 residues. Germline V gene lookup returns CDR1 MNHNS and CDR2 SASEGT. The CDR3 DNA sequence: TGTGCCAGCAGTGAAGTCCTAGGGCTAGGAGGAGGCTACACCTTC. Its translation is CASSEVLGLGGGYTF.

V is TRBV19 and J is TRBJ1-1; TRBD1 matches at 9 bases. The CDR3 runs to 14 residues. CDR1 and CDR2 from the germline V gene are LNHDA and SQIVND (reference sequence). V was clipped by 4 bases and J by 4 bases; unmatched bases: 4. CDR3 amino acids: CASSRTGVFTEAFF. DNA for the CDR3: TGTGCCAGTAGTAGGACAGGGGTGTTCACTGAAGCTTTCTTT.

This clone was observed once. The genes are TRBV4-1 and TRBJ1-5; D gene uncertain. The CDR3 contains 15 residues. The V gene's germline CDR1 is MGHRA and CDR2 YSYEKL. The V end lost 0 bases, the J end lost 5 bases, and 11 bases lay between the germline ends. DNA of the CDR3: TGCGCCAGCAGCCAAGATAAGAACTCCTATCAGCCCCAGCATTTT. It translates to CASSQDKNSYQPQHF.

The V gene is TRBV7-9, the J gene TRBJ2-5, with D possibly being TRBD2 (5 bases). Germline lookup yields CDR1 SEHNR and CDR2 FQNEAQ (reference sequence). V gave up 6 bases and J gave up 5 bases, with 16 bases separating them. This CDR3 comprises 14 residues. The CDR3 coding sequence is TGTGCCAGCAGTACCGGGAACCGTGGCGAGACCCAGTACTTC. Translated: CASSTGNRGETQYF.

The chain combines TRBV5-1 with TRBJ1-1; TRBD1 matches at 9 bases. The CDR3 extends over 14 amino acids. The germline V gene has CDR1 SGHRS and CDR2 YFSETQ. After removal of 4 bases from V and 6 bases from J, the junction contained 7 bases not matched to a gene. Here the CDR3 reads CASSTGQGMAEAFF. DNA for the CDR3: TGCGCCAGCAGCACCGGACAGGGGATGGCTGAAGCTTTCTTT.

This chain uses TRBV4-1 with TRBJ1-2; D is perhaps TRBD1 (6 bases). The V end was cut by 4 bases, the J end by 4 bases, with 19 bases between. Per germline, CDR1 MGHRA and CDR2 YSYEKL. The CDR3 covers 16 residues. CDR3 loop: CASSLTVRGRSYGYTF. The CDR3 nucleotides read TGCGCCAGCAGCCTGACAGTGCGGGGGCGAAGCTATGGCTACACCTTC.

The V call is TRBV5-1, the J call TRBJ2-4; D is uncertain. The CDR3 is made up of 19 amino acids. The germline V gene encodes CDR1 SGHRS and CDR2 YFSETQ. Trimming cost V 2 bases and J 5 bases, with 26 bases left between them. The CDR3 spells CASSFGTPFSEVLQNIQYF. In DNA, the CDR3 is TGCGCCAGCAGCTTCGGTACGCCTTTCAGCGAGGTCCTCCAAAACATTCAGTACTTC.

The chain combines TRBV7-9 with TRBJ2-6; D not certain. The ends were cut back, 2 bases at V and 0 bases at J, with 11 bases in the middle. This CDR3 spans 17 amino acids. The germline CDR1 and CDR2 sequences are SEHNR and FQNEAQ (reference sequence). The CDR3 nucleotides read TGTGCCAGCAGCTTAAATCCGGGTTTCTCTGGGGCCAACGTCCTGACTTTC. Translated: CASSLNPGFSGANVLTF.

This clone has a handful of counts. V and J are TRBV28 and TRBJ2-3, with 7 positions matching TRBD2. Germline trimming cut 1 base from V and 3 bases from J; bases unmatched to any gene: 7. CDR3 length: 16 amino acids. Germline CDR1 MDHEN, CDR2 SYDVKM. CDR3 loop: CASSLSGSGLTDTQYF. As DNA, the CDR3 is TGTGCCAGCAGTTTATCTGGTAGCGGGTTAACAGATACGCAGTATTTT. Based on the CDR3 plus reference TRBV28 and TRBJ2-3, the full variable domain is DVKVTQSSRYLVKRTGEKVFLECVQDMDHENMFWYRQDPGLGLRLIYFSYDVKMKEKGDIPEGYSVSREKKERFSLILESASTNQTSMYLCASSLSGSGLTDTQYFGPGTRLTVL.

This chain links TRBV5-1 with TRBJ2-5; D is perhaps TRBD2 (5 bases). The germline V and J ends were trimmed by 2 bases and 1 base, with 9 bases remaining between them. CDR1 SGHRS and CDR2 YFSETQ come from the germline V gene. The CDR3 is 14 residues long. The chain's CDR3 is CASSFEGGQETQYF. The DNA for the CDR3 is TGCGCCAGCAGCTTTGAAGGAGGCCAAGAGACCCAGTACTTC.

The chain recombines TRBV2 with TRBJ2-7; 10 bases match TRBD1. CDR1 is SNHLY and CDR2 is FYNNEI in the germline V gene. The V and J ends lost 6 bases and 2 bases, in that order; junction bases with no gene match: 7. The CDR3 totals 15 residues. CDR3 in amino acids: CASRETGGLAYEQYF. DNA for the CDR3: TGTGCCAGCAGGGAGACAGGGGGCCTTGCCTACGAGCAGTACTTC.

The chain recombines TRBV5-1 with TRBJ2-1; D may be TRBD2 (5 bases). The CDR3 sequence is 16 residues long. The germline V gene encodes CDR1 SGHRS and CDR2 YFSETQ. V lost 0 bases to trimming and J lost 6 bases, with 16 bases between them. The CDR3 reads CASSLELVGVANEQFF. CDR3 nucleotides: TGCGCCAGCAGCTTGGAACTAGTCGGGGTCGCCAATGAGCAGTTCTTC.

V usage is TRBV19 and J usage is TRBJ1-6; D call uncertain. Germline loops: CDR1 LNHDA, CDR2 SQIVND (reference sequence). The CDR3 length is 14 residues. Trimming removed 8 bases at V and 0 bases at J, with 8 bases between. The chain's CDR3 is CASRRSSYNSPLHF. The DNA for the CDR3 is TGTGCCAGTCGGCGGAGCTCCTATAATTCACCCCTCCACTTT.

This rearrangement joins TRBV6-4 to TRBJ2-3; D possibly corresponds to TRBD2 (5 bases). The V end was cut by 0 bases, the J end by 0 bases, with 7 bases between. The CDR3 has 15 amino acids. The germline V gene encodes CDR1 MRHNA and CDR2 SNTAGT. The CDR3 loop is CASSDSWTSTDTQYF. The CDR3 DNA sequence: TGTGCCAGCAGTGACTCATGGACTAGCACAGATACGCAGTATTTT.

The chain links TRBV6-4 to TRBJ1-5; D gene unclear. Germline CDR1 reads MRHNA; CDR2 reads SNTAGT. There are 13 residues in the CDR3. V gave up 6 bases and J gave up 2 bases, with 8 bases separating them. CDR3 nucleotide sequence: TGTGCCAGCAGCGCGGAGGGCAATCAGCCCCAGCATTTT. Amino acids: CASSAEGNQPQHF.

The chain couples TRBV7-8 to TRBJ2-4, with 11 bases that match TRBD2. With V trimmed by 1 base and J by 0 bases, 5 bases remained unmatched. Germline-derived CDR1 and CDR2 are SGHVS and FQNEAQ. This CDR3 contains 18 residues. CDR3 coding DNA: TGTGCCAGCAGCTTAGGTCTAGCGGGAGGTCCAGCCAAAAACATTCAGTACTTC. This sequence encodes CASSLGLAGGPAKNIQYF.

This chain joins TRBV15 and TRBJ1-1, with TRBD1 matching over 7 bases. After removal of 3 bases from V and 0 bases from J, the junction contained 4 bases not matched to a gene. This CDR3 region has 15 residues. CDR1 is LNHNV and CDR2 is YYDKDF in the germline V gene (reference sequence). The CDR3 reads CATSRFRGMNTEAFF. The CDR3 DNA reads TGTGCCACCAGCAGGTTCAGGGGGATGAACACTGAAGCTTTCTTT.

The chain employs TRBV20-1 and TRBJ1-4, with D possibly matching TRBD1 (5 bases). From germline, CDR1 is DFQATT and CDR2 SNEGSKA (reference sequence). This CDR3 spans 13 amino acids. Trimming pared 3 bases from V and 8 bases from J, leaving 13 bases between. CDR3 DNA sequence: TGCAGTGCTAGTAGACCGGGGGAGGAAAAACTGTTTTTT. It is translated as CSASRPGEEKLFF.

This chain uses TRBV3-1 (or the pseudogene TRBV3-2) with TRBJ1-1; tentative D call: TRBD1 (6 bases). The CDR3 loop spans 15 amino acids. V was shortened by 0 bases and J by 1 base, with 9 bases between the two germline ends. Germline V lookup: CDR1 LGHDT, CDR2 YNNKEL (reference sequence). The CDR3 bases are TGTGCCAGCAGCCAAGATCCAGGGGAGAACACTGAAGCTTTCTTT. Translated, it gives CASSQDPGENTEAFF.

The chain is built from TRBV10-2 and TRBJ1-5; 8 bases are shared with TRBD1. The CDR3 runs to 14 residues. Germline lookup yields CDR1 WSHSY and CDR2 SAAADI. V lost 6 bases, J lost 7 bases, and 8 bases stayed unmatched. The CDR3 DNA reads as TGCGCCAGCAGGGAGACAGGGGTCCGCCAGCCCCAGCATTTT. Translating gives CASRETGVRQPQHF.